This TCR beta chain was sequenced for a study of OX40 agonist ivuxolimab in advanced cancers. Study findings and constraints: Clonal expansion was seen in CD4+ and CD8+ blood T cells by week 6 at 0.1 to 3.0 mg/kg.

The table came from immunoSEQ multiplex PCR; TCRdb's copy has only in-frame clones and leaves some out. The sample holds 72,000 or so clones, roughly 90% seen once. Remarks on this clone: Its antigen is not known.

Looked up from germline, CDR1 is MDHEN and CDR2 is SYDVKM. The V end was cut by 4 bases, the J end by 4 bases, with 13 bases between. The CDR3 totals 15 residues. This chain joins TRBV28 and TRBJ2-2; the D call may be TRBD1 or TRBD2 (5 bases each). The clonotype was recovered from an adult with an advanced solid tumor such as melanoma, head and neck, liver or kidney cancer. The sample was CD4+ or CD8+ T cells sorted from blood, taken in a trial of the OX40 agonist ivuxolimab. CDR3 protein: CASSYPRDGTGELFF. In nucleotides, the CDR3 is TGTGCCAGCAGTTACCCTCGGGACGGCACCGGGGAGCTGTTTTTT.